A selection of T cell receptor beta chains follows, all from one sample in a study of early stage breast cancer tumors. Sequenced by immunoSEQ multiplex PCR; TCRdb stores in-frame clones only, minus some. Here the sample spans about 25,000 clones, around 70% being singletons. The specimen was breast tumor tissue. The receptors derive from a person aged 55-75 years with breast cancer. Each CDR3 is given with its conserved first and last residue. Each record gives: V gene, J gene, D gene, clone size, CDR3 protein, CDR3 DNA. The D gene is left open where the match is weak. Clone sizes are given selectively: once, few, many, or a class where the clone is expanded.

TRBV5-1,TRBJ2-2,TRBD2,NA,CASSLFPSGANTGELFF,TGCGCCAGCAGCTTGTTTCCTAGCGGGGCGAACACCGGGGAGCTGTTTTTT
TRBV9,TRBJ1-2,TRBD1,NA,CASSLGDRAFYGYTF,TGTGCCAGCAGCCTGGGAGACAGGGCGTTCTATGGCTACACCTTC
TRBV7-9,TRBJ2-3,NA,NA,CASSPELPTDTQYF,TGTGCCAGCAGCCCGGAGCTGCCCACAGATACGCAGTATTTT
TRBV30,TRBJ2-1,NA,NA,CAWKSLSNEQFF,TGTGCCTGGAAAAGCTTAAGCAATGAGCAGTTCTTC
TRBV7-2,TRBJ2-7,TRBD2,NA,CASSSPRVGGGYEQYF,TGTGCCAGCAGCTCTCCTAGGGTTGGGGGGGGCTACGAGCAGTACTTC
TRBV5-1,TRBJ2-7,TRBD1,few,CASSFAQGAGEQYF,TGCGCCAGCAGCTTTGCACAGGGGGCTGGCGAGCAGTACTTC
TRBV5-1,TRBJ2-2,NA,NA,CASSLGQTSTGELFF,TGCGCCAGCAGCTTAGGACAGACCTCGACCGGGGAGCTGTTTTTT
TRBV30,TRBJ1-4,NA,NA,CAWTAGEGEKLFF,TGTGCCTGGACTGCAGGGGAAGGTGAAAAACTGTTTTTT
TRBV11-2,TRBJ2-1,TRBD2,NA,CASSLVRGTSINEQFF,TGTGCCAGCAGCTTAGTTCGCGGGACTAGCATCAATGAGCAGTTCTTC
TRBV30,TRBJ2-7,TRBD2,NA,CAWMLSGASGRARRDEQYF,TGTGCCTGGATGCTCAGCGGGGCTAGCGGGAGGGCCCGACGCGACGAGCAGTACTTC
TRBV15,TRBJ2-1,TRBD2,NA,CATSTGLAGLVHEQFF,TGTGCCACCAGCACCGGACTAGCGGGCCTGGTTCATGAGCAGTTCTTC
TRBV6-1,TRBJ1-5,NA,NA,CASTSSHERPQHF,TGTGCCAGCACTTCCAGTCATGAGCGGCCCCAGCATTTT
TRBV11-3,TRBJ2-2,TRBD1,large,CASSLRGGEKTGELFF,TGTGCCAGCAGCTTAAGAGGGGGCGAGAAGACCGGGGAGCTGTTTTTT
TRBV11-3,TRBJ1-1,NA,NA,CASEKSPEVAFF,TGTGCCAGCGAGAAATCCCCGGAGGTAGCTTTCTTT
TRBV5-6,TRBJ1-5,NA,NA,CASRGLSNQPQHF,TGTGCCAGCAGGGGCCTAAGCAATCAGCCCCAGCATTTT
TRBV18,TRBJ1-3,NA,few,CASSPPGAVDTIYF,TGTGCCAGCTCACCACCGGGGGCTGTAGACACCATATATTTT
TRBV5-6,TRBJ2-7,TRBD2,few,CASSLDTGTSGLYEQYF,TGTGCCAGCAGCTTGGATACTGGGACTAGCGGTTTGTACGAGCAGTACTTC
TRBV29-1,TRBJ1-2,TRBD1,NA,CSVRDRVGYTF,TGCAGCGTCCGAGACAGGGTAGGCTACACCTTC
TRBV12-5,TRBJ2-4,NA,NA,CASGLVVGGEGAKNIQYF,TGTGCTAGTGGTTTGGTAGTCGGGGGAGAGGGAGCCAAAAACATTCAGTACTTC
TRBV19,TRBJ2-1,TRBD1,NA,CASSVTGGAGNEQFF,TGTGCCAGTAGTGTCACAGGGGGCGCAGGTAATGAGCAGTTCTTC